The text below deals with one T cell receptor (beta chain). The data were taken from a study of blood T cell repertoires in COVID-19. Study background: The United States, Italy and Spain supplied acute and convalescent COVID-19 samples. The analysed material was cDNA or gDNA that came from T cells, B-cell-depleted T cells, or PBMCs.

The CDR3 runs to 17 residues. CDR1 is SGHKS and CDR2 is YYEKEE in the germline V gene (reference sequence). V was clipped by 0 bases and J by 0 bases, with 12 bases between them. As processed by the authors: Nucleated cell counts were estimated from reference gene primer amplification. Data came from immunoSEQ multiplex PCR; TCRdb stores just in-frame clones and leaves some out. D and trimming were read from the DNA, whereas the V and J calls and clone size are those reported in that table. This table holds fewer than 250,000 clones, roughly 80% found once. The rearrangement joins TRBV5-5 to TRBJ2-2; TRBD1 might be the D (5 bases). The TCR originated in a human donor in a cohort sampled during active COVID-19. The sample comprised peripheral blood. The CDR3 bases are TGTGCCAGCAGCTTGGGACTGGGGCGGACGAACACCGGGGAGCTGTTTTTT. Its protein is CASSLGLGRTNTGELFF.